The source of this T cell receptor (beta chain) is a study of T cells in localized non-small cell lung cancer. General observations from the study: A denser population of T cells in blood accompanied longer overall survival. Heterogeneity stays possible, as sequencing covered only one tumor region. A median of about 60 of the top 100 tumor clones appeared in adjacent lung, which was paired and uninvolved.

Only a few counts were recorded for this clone. No antigen is known for it. The assay was immunoSEQ multiplex PCR, and TCRdb's table has in-frame clones only and misses some. The table records a few thousand clones, about 24% of them present only once. Germline lookup yields CDR1 KGHSH and CDR2 LQKENI. V was shortened by 2 bases and J by 4 bases, with 11 bases between the two germline ends. The CDR3 sequence is 14 residues long. The chain is built from TRBV18 and TRBJ2-5; D not resolved. The sequencing here drew on lung tumor tissue, taken before any cancer treatment. The sequence was obtained from a man aged 40-75 years with stage I lung adenocarcinoma. Here the CDR3 reads CASSPGLIRETQYF. Here the CDR3 DNA reads TGTGCCAGCTCACCAGGCCTCATCCGAGAGACCCAGTACTTC.